Each of the 6 T cell receptor beta chains below was sequenced from the same sample in a study of T-cell memory formation after mild COVID-19. Via MiXCR, TCRdb re-called the 5' RACE reads, giving one row per CDR3 protein. Here the sample spans 380,000 or so distinct CDR3 sequences, roughly 13% being singletons. What was sequenced was PBMCs or a T cell subset sorted from them (not recorded which). The receptors derive from a man aged 18 to 30 who had mild COVID-19 (a few samples of this study predate the infection). Cell type and time point are not known.

The chain combines TRBV28 with TRBJ2-7; 11 bases match TRBD2. V shed 5 bases, J shed 2 bases, and the junction held 8 bases outside the gene matches. The CDR3 consists of 16 residues. Per germline, CDR1 MDHEN and CDR2 SYDVKM. CDR3 protein: CASSRPPLAGAYEQYV. In DNA, the CDR3 is TGTGCCAGCAGTCGACCCCCACTAGCGGGGGCCTACGAGCAGTACGTC.

The chain joins TRBV6-5 to TRBJ1-2; D is unclear. Per germline, CDR1 MNHEY and CDR2 SVGAGI. The germline V and J ends were trimmed by 7 bases and 8 bases, with 11 bases remaining between them. This CDR3 has 11 residues. For the CDR3, the DNA is TGTGCCAGCACGGGCGGGCGAGGCTACACCTTC. Translated, it gives CASTGGRGYTF.

The gene calls are TRBV5-1 and TRBJ2-2; TRBD1 matches at 7 bases. The germline V gene has CDR1 SGHRS and CDR2 YFSETQ. V lost 4 bases and J lost 5; bases outside the gene matches: 5. This CDR3 region has 14 residues. CDR3 nucleotides: TGCGCCAGCAGCGTCAGGGGGTCGACCGGGGAGCTGTTTTTT. It is translated as CASSVRGSTGELFF.

This chain joins TRBV10-3 and TRBJ1-1; D gene unclear. The CDR3 is 13 amino acids. The germline V gene encodes CDR1 ENHRY and CDR2 SYGVKD. Trimming pared 4 bases from V and 3 bases from J, leaving 9 bases between. CDR3 sequence: CAISGVGYTEAFF. The CDR3 region has the DNA TGTGCCATCAGTGGTGTGGGGTACACTGAAGCTTTCTTT.

The sample holds a few counts of this clonotype. The chain couples TRBV6-1 to TRBJ2-4, with D unclear. Germline CDR1 MNHNS, CDR2 SASEGT. The CDR3 extends over 16 amino acids. V lost 2 bases to trimming and J lost 0 bases, with 11 bases between them. As DNA, the CDR3 is TGTGCCAGCAGTGAACGGGTGACGCTAGCCAAAAACATTCAGTACTTC. It specifies CASSERVTLAKNIQYF.

This clonotype was picked up many times. The chain employs TRBV5-1 and TRBJ2-7; 10 nucleotides agree with TRBD1. V was pared by 4 bases and J by 3 bases, with 4 bases of the junction left unmatched. From germline, CDR1 is SGHRS and CDR2 YFSETQ. CDR3 length equals 14 residues. This CDR3 is CASSPDRGSYEQYF. DNA of the CDR3: TGCGCCAGCAGCCCGGACAGGGGGAGCTACGAGCAGTACTTC.